This TCR beta chain was sequenced in a study of cytomegalovirus exposure and HLA in healthy donors. The CDR3 is 14 residues long. Trimming pared 6 bases from V and 5 bases from J, leaving 14 bases between. Germline assignment: CDR1 MNHNS and CDR2 SASEGT. PCR involved 60 Vbeta and 13 Jbeta primers. TCRdb's copy holds only in-frame clones and misses some; the assay was immunoSEQ multiplex PCR. The table shows about 170,000 clones, with 60% to 75% occurring only once. The sequence was collected from a woman between 50 and 59 years old in good health and CMV-seropositive. The sample comprised PBMCs. The V and J genes are TRBV6-1 and TRBJ1-5; D is perhaps TRBD1 (5 bases). CDR3 amino acids: CASSRDRPDQPQHF. DNA of the CDR3: TGTGCCAGCAGCAGGGATAGGCCCGATCAGCCCCAGCATTTT.